The rows below give T cell receptor beta chains drawn from one sample of a study of human T cells and chemical hapten exposure. TCRdb re-called the RACE reads with MiXCR, one entry per CDR3 protein. Of about 84,000 distinct CDR3 sequences in the sample, about a tenth were seen once. The specimen comprised whole blood, sampled in connection with sensitization to the hapten diphenylcyclopropenone (DPC). These receptors all stem from a woman aged 45-60 years with alopecia areata. Some clones in this sample may be carry-over from other donors' samples. CDR3s include the opening cysteine and the closing phenylalanine or tryptophan. A D gene is named only where the DNA matches it firmly. The listing skips clone size in some rows; elsewhere it reads once, few, many or a size class.

NA	15	TRBV7-9	TRBJ1-4	many	TGTGCCAGCAGCCCCCCGAGGGGAAGTAATGAAAAACTGTTTTTT	CASSPPRGSNEKLFF
NA	15	TRBV9	TRBJ2-2	many	TGTGCCAGCAGCCTTACGGGAGAAGGGACCGGGGAGCTGTTTTTT	CASSLTGEGTGELFF
NA	15	TRBV27	TRBJ1-6	many	TGTGCCAGCAGTTTAAAAGTCTCCTATAATTCACCCCTCCACTTT	CASSLKVSYNSPLHF
TRBD2	15	TRBV12-3/TRBV12-4	TRBJ2-1	many	TGTGCCAGCAGCTATAGCGGGAGATTCTACAATGAGCAGTTCTTC	CASSYSGRFYNEQFF
NA	12	TRBV18	TRBJ1-5	NA	TGTGCCAGCTCACCCAGGGATCAGCCCCAGCATTTT	CASSPRDQPQHF
NA	15	TRBV6-5	TRBJ2-3	NA	TGTGCCAGCAGTTACGGGAACCAGTACACAGATACGCAGTATTTT	CASSYGNQYTDTQYF
TRBD2	14	TRBV10-3	TRBJ2-7	NA	TGTGCCATTAAGGAAGCTAGCGGGAAAAGTGAGCAGTACTTC	CAIKEASGKSEQYF
TRBD1	13	TRBV20-1	TRBJ2-1	many	TGCAGTGCTTCGGGACAGGGAAAGAATGAGCAGTTCTTC	CSASGQGKNEQFF
TRBD2	15	TRBV20-1	TRBJ2-1	many	TGCAGTGCTAGAACACGGACTAGCGGGAACGATGAGCAGTTCTTC	CSARTRTSGNDEQFF
NA	13	TRBV20-1	TRBJ1-4	many	TGCAGTGTCAGGTCACAGACTAATGAAAAACTGTTTTTT	CSVRSQTNEKLFF
TRBD2	15	TRBV7-7	TRBJ2-1	NA	TGTGCTAGCAGCCTAGGACTAGCGACCTACAATGAGCAGTTCTTC	CASSLGLATYNEQFF
TRBD1	18	TRBV14	TRBJ1-6	many	TGTGCCAGCAGCGAAGGACAGGGAAGGAGCTCCTATAATTCACCCCTCCACTTT	CASSEGQGRSSYNSPLHF
NA	14	TRBV11-3	TRBJ1-1	few	TGTGCCAGCAGCTGGGGGGGCCAGAACACTGAAGCTTTCTTT	CASSWGGQNTEAFF
TRBD2	14	TRBV12-3/TRBV12-4	TRBJ2-5	NA	TGTGCCAGCAGGGCTAGCGGGAGGCAAGAGACCCAGTACTTC	CASRASGRQETQYF
NA	16	TRBV4-3	TRBJ1-6	once	TGCGCCAGCAGCCAAGATCGGCGTCTCTACAATTCACCCCTCCACTTT	CASSQDRRLYNSPLHF
TRBD1	14	TRBV3-1	TRBJ1-1	NA	TGTGCCAGCAGCCGACAGGGAATGAACACTGAAGCTTTCTTT	CASSRQGMNTEAFF
NA	15	TRBV19	TRBJ2-1	many	TGTGCCAGTAGTATGGGGACTGCCTCGTACAATGAGCAGTTCTTC	CASSMGTASYNEQFF
NA	15	TRBV7-8	TRBJ2-3	NA	TGTGCCAGCACCCCCTTGGAGGGACTCACAGATACGCAGTATTTT	CASTPLEGLTDTQYF
TRBD2	15	TRBV6-2/TRBV6-3	TRBJ2-5	many	TGTGCCAGCAGTTCCGGACTAGCGGGATCGTGGACCCAGTACTTC	CASSSGLAGSWTQYF
NA	15	TRBV27	TRBJ1-4	many	TGTGCCAGCAGCCGGGACCGCTCAACTAATGAAAAACTGTTTTTT	CASSRDRSTNEKLFF
NA	15	TRBV25-1	TRBJ2-7	NA	TGTGCCAGCAGTGAACGGGGAGGGGGCACCTACGAGCAGTACTTC	CASSERGGGTYEQYF
NA	12	TRBV11-2	TRBJ2-1	few	TGTGCCAGCAGCTTAGAGGGGAGTGAGCAGTTCTTC	CASSLEGSEQFF
NA	14	TRBV6-5	TRBJ1-2	many	TGTGCCAGCAGACTAAGGGGATTTAACTATGGCTACACCTTC	CASRLRGFNYGYTF
NA	12	TRBV29-1	TRBJ1-5	many	TGCAGCGTTGAAGGTGAGGGGAGGGCCCAGCATTTT	CSVEGEGRAQHF
NA	12	TRBV7-2	TRBJ2-3	NA	TGTGCCAGCAGCCGTCGGGGAGATACGCAGTATTTT	CASSRRGDTQYF
NA	14	TRBV3-2	TRBJ2-5	many	TGTGCCAGCAGCCAGGACCCGAGGATGGAGACCCAGTACTTC	CASSQDPRMETQYF
TRBD2	15	TRBV11-2	TRBJ2-3	NA	TGTGCCAGCAGCCTAGCGGGAGGCCCTCTAGATACGCAGTATTTT	CASSLAGGPLDTQYF
TRBD2	15	TRBV3-1	TRBJ2-1	few	TGTGCCAGCAGCCAATATAGCGGGACATGGTCGAGGGAGTTCTTC	CASSQYSGTWSREFF
NA	14	TRBV28	TRBJ2-7	NA	TGTGCCAGCAGTTCACCGACGGGACCCCACGAGCAGTACTTC	CASSSPTGPHEQYF
NA	12	TRBV5-1	TRBJ2-7	many	TGCGCCAGCAGCTTGCAGGGCGACGAGCAGTACTTC	CASSLQGDEQYF
NA	10	TRBV29-1	TRBJ2-5	NA	TGCAGCGTTCAGGGGGAGACCCAGTACTTC	CSVQGETQYF
NA	16	TRBV5-1	TRBJ2-2	NA	TGCGCCAGCAGCTTGGATGGAGGTGCGAACACCGGGGAGCTGTTTTTT	CASSLDGGANTGELFF
NA	13	TRBV5-1	TRBJ2-7	few	TGCGCCAGCAGCCCTGGAGGGGGATACGAGCAGTACTTC	CASSPGGGYEQYF
NA	15	TRBV21-1	TRBJ2-7	NA	TGTGCCAGCAGCAAGCCGGGACTAGCGGATTACGAGCAGTACTTC	CASSKPGLADYEQYF
NA	13	TRBV12-3/TRBV12-4	TRBJ1-5	NA	TGTGCCAGCAGTTTAATGTCGGGACAGCCCCAGCATTTT	CASSLMSGQPQHF
TRBD2	16	TRBV29-1	TRBJ2-1	few	TGCAGCGTCAAGGCGCTAGCGGGAAGCTCCTACAATGAGCAGTTCTTC	CSVKALAGSSYNEQFF
NA	13	TRBV20-1	TRBJ1-2	many	TGCAGTGCTAGTCCCCTTGGGGGTTATGGCTACACCTTC	CSASPLGGYGYTF
NA	15	TRBV20-1	TRBJ2-6	many	TGCAGTGCAACGTTGCGGTTGTCTGGGGCCAACGTCCTGACTTTC	CSATLRLSGANVLTF
TRBD1	12	TRBV29-1	TRBJ1-1	many	TGCAGCGCGGACAGGGGGCCCACTGAAGCTTTCTTT	CSADRGPTEAFF
NA	14	TRBV7-3	TRBJ2-2	many	TGTGCCAGCAGCTTAAATGGGAACACCGGGGAGCTGTTTTTT	CASSLNGNTGELFF
TRBD2	15	TRBV20-1	TRBJ2-1	NA	TGCAGTGCTAGAGATCGGGCGGGAGGAAGGATTGAGCAGTTCTTC	CSARDRAGGRIEQFF